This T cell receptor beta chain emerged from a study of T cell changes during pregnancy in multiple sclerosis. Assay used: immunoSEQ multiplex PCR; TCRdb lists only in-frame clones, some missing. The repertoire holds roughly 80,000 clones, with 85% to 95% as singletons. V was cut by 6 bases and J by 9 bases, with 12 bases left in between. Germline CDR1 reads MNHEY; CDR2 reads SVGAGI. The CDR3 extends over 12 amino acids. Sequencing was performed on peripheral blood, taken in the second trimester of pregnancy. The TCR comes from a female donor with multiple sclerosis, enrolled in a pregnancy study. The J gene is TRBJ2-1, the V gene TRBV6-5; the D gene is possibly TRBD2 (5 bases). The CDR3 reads CASSQGSIEQFF. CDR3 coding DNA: TGTGCCAGCAGCCAAGGGAGTATTGAGCAGTTCTTC.